A single sample is the source of the 29 T cell receptor beta chains below, sequenced in a study of shared clonotypes between healthy human individuals. The table came from immunoSEQ multiplex PCR; TCRdb's copy has only in-frame clones and leaves some out. The sample lists 1,500,000 or so clones; 98% to 99% were seen once. The specimen sequenced was naive CD4+ T cells sorted from blood. Subset defined: CD45RA+ positively selected. These receptors came from a young man in good health.

The CDR3 sequence: CASSLIPGGPSSYEQYF. The CDR3 bases are TGTGCCAGCAGCTTAATTCCGGGAGGGCCTTCTTCCTACGAGCAGTACTTC. V is TRBV7-9 and J is TRBJ2-7; 8 nucleotides align to TRBD2. This CDR3 has 17 residues. V was clipped by 2 bases and J by 1 base; unmatched bases: 10. In germline, CDR1 is SEHNR, CDR2 FQNEAQ (reference sequence).

The genes are TRBV6-1 and TRBJ2-6, with D maybe TRBD2 (6 bases). CDR1 and CDR2 (germline): MNHNS, SASEGT. The CDR3 consists of 15 residues. Trimming shortened V by 3 bases and J by 3 bases, and 9 bases separated the two germline ends. The CDR3 region is CASSETGVGANVLTF. The CDR3 nucleotides read TGTGCCAGCAGTGAGACGGGGGTTGGGGCCAACGTCCTGACTTTC.

The genes are TRBV30 and TRBJ1-1; D is uncertain. The germline V gene encodes CDR1 GTSNPN and CDR2 SVGIG (reference sequence). Between the trimmed V and J ends, which lost 1 base and 5 bases, there was a span of 8 bases. The CDR3 has 12 amino acids. The CDR3 bases are TGTGCCTGGAGTGGGAGGGAGACTGAAGCTTTCTTT. Its translation: CAWSGRETEAFF.

The table lists this clone with a count of one. The chain uses TRBV29-1 and TRBJ2-5; TRBD1 aligns across 9 bases. Germline V gives CDR1 SQVTM, CDR2 ANQGSEA. The CDR3 covers 13 residues. V lost 7 bases, J lost 5 bases, and 8 bases stayed unmatched. The CDR3: CSATTGGLETQYF. The CDR3 coding sequence is TGCAGCGCGACGACAGGGGGTCTGGAGACCCAGTACTTC.

The CDR3 here is CASSLGNIEGNTIYF. Here the CDR3 DNA reads TGCGCCAGCAGCTTGGGGAACATCGAAGGAAACACCATATATTTT. V gene TRBV5-1 combines with J gene TRBJ1-3; D is unclear. CDR1 and CDR2 (germline): SGHRS, YFSETQ. V gave up 0 bases and J gave up 4 bases, with 11 bases separating them. The CDR3 sequence is 15 residues long.

The chain carries TRBV6-6 and TRBJ2-2; D uncertain. This CDR3 is 13 amino acids long. Between the trimmed V and J ends, which lost 2 bases and 3 bases, there was a span of 4 bases. Germline V gene sequence: CDR1 MNHNY, CDR2 SVGAGI (reference sequence). In DNA, the CDR3 is TGTGCCAGCAGTTACCAAGACACCGGGGAGCTGTTTTTT. Amino acids: CASSYQDTGELFF.

The CDR3 loop reads CASSVSLDLGEQYF. The CDR3 DNA reads TGTGCCAGCAGCGTATCTTTGGACTTGGGAGAGCAGTACTTC. The V and J genes are TRBV5-6 and TRBJ2-7; possibly TRBD2 for D (5 bases). Per the germline V gene, CDR1 is SGHDT and CDR2 is YYEEEE. The CDR3 loop spans 14 amino acids. With 4 bases removed from V and 7 bases from J, the gap between germline ends came to 18 bases.

The V gene is TRBV4-1, the J gene TRBJ2-2, with 7 bases that match TRBD1. Trimming cost V 3 bases and J 4 bases; bases outside gene matches: 5. This CDR3 is built from 15 residues. Per the germline V gene, CDR1 is MGHRA and CDR2 is YSYEKL. This CDR3 is CASSQEDRLTGELFF. In DNA form, the CDR3 reads TGCGCCAGCAGCCAGGAGGACAGGCTCACCGGGGAGCTGTTTTTT.

The chain's CDR3 is CASSSRSHWEQYF. In DNA form, the CDR3 reads TGTGCCAGCAGCTCAAGATCCCACTGGGAGCAGTACTTC. The V call is TRBV5-5, the J call TRBJ2-7; D is unclear. V was pared by 3 bases and J by 7 bases, with 14 bases between. Per the germline V gene, CDR1 is SGHKS and CDR2 is YYEKEE (reference sequence). This CDR3 region has 13 residues.

The V gene is TRBV2, the J gene TRBJ2-1, with 8 bases aligning to TRBD1. V lost 2 bases to trimming and J lost 4 bases; unmatched junction nucleotides: 1. The CDR3 has 14 amino acids. The germline gives CDR1 SNHLY, CDR2 FYNNEI. For the CDR3, the DNA is TGTGCCAGCAGTGAACAGGGGGCTTACAATGAGCAGTTCTTC. Translated: CASSEQGAYNEQFF.

The gene calls are TRBV15 and TRBJ2-1; the match to TRBD2 covers 12 bases. CDR3 size: 14 residues. CDR1 is LNHNV and CDR2 is YYDKDF in the germline V gene (reference sequence). J was trimmed by 6 bases and V by 5 bases; bases with no gene match: 2. The CDR3 DNA is TGTGCCACCAGCGGGGGACTAGCGGGCAATGAGCAGTTCTTC. This codes for CATSGGLAGNEQFF.

V usage is TRBV19 and J usage is TRBJ2-1; 11 bases map to TRBD1. Germline trimming cut 3 bases from V and 4 bases from J; bases unmatched to any gene: 5. CDR3 length: 16 amino acids. CDR1 is LNHDA and CDR2 is SQIVND in the germline V gene (reference sequence). The chain's CDR3 is CASSMPRDRGYNEQFF. CDR3 bases: TGTGCCAGTAGTATGCCCCGGGACAGGGGGTACAATGAGCAGTTCTTC.

The chain has TRBV10-3 and TRBJ2-1, with D perhaps TRBD1 (5 bases). CDR1 ENHRY and CDR2 SYGVKD come from the germline V gene. V was clipped by 6 bases and J by 3 bases, with 9 bases between them. This CDR3 is 13 amino acids long. The DNA for the CDR3 is TGTGCCATCAGGGCGACAGACTACAATGAGCAGTTCTTC. This sequence encodes CAIRATDYNEQFF.

V and J are TRBV18 and TRBJ2-6; a possible D gene is TRBD2 (5 bases). Looked up from germline, CDR1 is KGHSH and CDR2 is LQKENI. The length of the CDR3 is 18 residues. The V end was cut by 2 bases, the J end by 0 bases, with 14 bases between. In DNA, the CDR3 is TGTGCCAGCTCACCAATTGACGCCGGGGTCTCTGGGGCCAACGTCCTGACTTTC. It encodes CASSPIDAGVSGANVLTF.

This CDR3 is CASSGTGGKIGELFF. As DNA, the CDR3 is TGCGCCAGCAGCGGGACAGGGGGCAAGATAGGGGAGCTGTTTTTT. J is TRBJ2-2 and V is TRBV10-2, with TRBD1 matching over 12 bases. V shed 6 bases, J shed 8 bases, and the junction held 7 bases outside the gene matches. The germline V gene encodes CDR1 WSHSY and CDR2 SAAADI. The CDR3 has 15 amino acids.

The V gene is TRBV27, the J gene TRBJ1-5; D is perhaps TRBD1 (6 bases). With 6 bases removed from V and 6 bases from J, the gap between germline ends came to 12 bases. The CDR3 contains 13 residues. Germline values: CDR1 MNHEY, CDR2 SMNVEV (reference sequence). The CDR3 region has the DNA TGTGCCAGCAGCACAGGGTTCGGTCAGCCCCAGCATTTT. Protein sequence: CASSTGFGQPQHF.

The chain employs TRBV7-9 and TRBJ2-1; TRBD1 or TRBD2 may be the D gene (5 bases each). Germline V gene sequence: CDR1 SEHNR, CDR2 FQNEAQ (reference sequence). V lost 1 base and J lost 8, with 12 bases in between. The CDR3 is made up of 14 amino acids. The CDR3 protein is CASSLGRGAHEQFF. As DNA, the CDR3 is TGTGCCAGCAGCTTAGGAAGAGGGGCCCATGAGCAGTTCTTC.

The CDR3 bases are TGCGCCAGCCGTAAACAGGTAGTGAACACTGAAGCTTTCTTT. Its protein is CASRKQVVNTEAFF. V usage is TRBV10-2 and J usage is TRBJ1-1, with D possibly matching TRBD1 (5 bases). Trimming left V 8 bases short and J 0 bases short, with 13 bases between. This CDR3 is 14 amino acids long. Germline CDR1 reads WSHSY; CDR2 reads SAAADI.

V gene TRBV6-1 combines with J gene TRBJ2-7; D perhaps matches TRBD2 (5 bases). The CDR3 is 16 amino acids. CDR1 is MNHNS and CDR2 is SASEGT in the germline V gene. Trimming stripped 0 bases from V and 3 bases from J, with 15 bases between. The CDR3 here is CASSEALLDSDYEQYF. In nucleotides, the CDR3 is TGTGCCAGCAGTGAAGCGCTTCTGGACTCAGACTACGAGCAGTACTTC.

CDR3 nucleotide sequence: TGTGCCAGCTCACCTGAAGGGGGGCGCTTCTATGGCTACACCTTC. Amino acids: CASSPEGGRFYGYTF. The chain combines TRBV18 with TRBJ1-2; weak D call: TRBD1 (6 bases). Trimming left V 3 bases short and J 4 bases short, with 15 bases between. The germline V gene has CDR1 KGHSH and CDR2 LQKENI. There are 15 residues in the CDR3.

The chain couples TRBV18 to TRBJ2-3, with a tentative D call TRBD2 (6 bases). Trimming removed 8 bases from V and 1 base from J, with 34 bases in between. The CDR3 totals 21 residues. Germline V gene lookup returns CDR1 KGHSH and CDR2 LQKENI. The CDR3 DNA sequence: TGTGCCAGCCCCCCACCCTGGACTCTCAAGGCACGCGGGAATGGCACAGATACGCAGTATTTT. As protein: CASPPPWTLKARGNGTDTQYF.

This chain connects TRBV7-2 to TRBJ2-1, with 10 bases fitting TRBD2. Per germline, CDR1 SGHTA and CDR2 FQGNSA. This CDR3 is 14 amino acids long. Trimming removed 0 bases from V and 13 bases from J; junction bases left unmatched: 6. This chain's CDR3 is CASSLALAGLYQFF. CDR3 nucleotide sequence: TGTGCCAGCAGCTTAGCACTAGCGGGACTTTACCAGTTCTTC. The full variable domain, its missing parts supplied by reference TRBV7-2 and TRBJ2-1, is GAGVSQSPSNKVTEKGKDVELRCDPISGHTALYWYRQSLGQGLEFLIYFQGNSAPDKSGLPSDRFSAERTGGSVSTLTIQRTQQEDSAVYLCASSLALAGLYQFFGPGTRLTVL.

The rearrangement links TRBV5-4 to TRBJ2-7; TRBD1 or TRBD2 may be the D gene (5 bases each). CDR1 is SGHNT and CDR2 is YYREEE in the germline V gene (reference sequence). Trimming removed 4 bases at V and 6 bases at J, with 11 bases between. The CDR3 runs to 12 residues. CDR3: CASSQVGTEQYF. The DNA for the CDR3 is TGTGCCAGCAGCCAGGTCGGGACCGAGCAGTACTTC.

V usage is TRBV4-3 and J usage is TRBJ2-6, with D uncertain. Between the trimmed V and J ends, which lost 1 base and 1 base, there was a span of 5 bases. This CDR3 is 15 amino acids long. CDR1 and CDR2 (germline): LGHNA, YSLEER. CDR3 DNA: TGCGCCAGCAGCCAAGTGGTTTCTGGGGCCAACGTCCTGACTTTC. Translation gives CASSQVVSGANVLTF.

The rearrangement uses TRBV7-8 and TRBJ1-5; D might be TRBD1 (6 bases). This CDR3 spans 17 amino acids. The V and J ends lost 3 bases and 2 bases respectively, with 17 bases between them. Germline V lookup: CDR1 SGHVS, CDR2 FQNEAQ. CDR3 nucleotide sequence: TGTGCCAGCAGCTTGGACAGTTCGTTGAGTGGCAATCAGCCCCAGCATTTT. Translating gives CASSLDSSLSGNQPQHF.

This clone appeared a single time. V usage is TRBV7-9 and J usage is TRBJ2-3; no definite D call. Trimming removed 1 base at V and 3 bases at J, with 11 bases between. The CDR3 is made up of 15 amino acids. The germline CDR1 and CDR2 sequences are SEHNR and FQNEAQ (reference sequence). This CDR3 reads CASSLETTLTDTQYF. The CDR3 DNA sequence: TGTGCCAGCAGCTTAGAGACAACCCTAACAGATACGCAGTATTTT.

This chain uses TRBV7-9 with TRBJ2-1, with 11 nucleotides matching TRBD2. Unmatched junction bases numbered 5, after V lost 5 bases and J lost 2 bases. Germline V gene data show CDR1 as SEHNR and CDR2 as FQNEAQ (reference sequence). This CDR3 is 16 amino acids long. The DNA for the CDR3 is TGTGCCAGCAGCGCTCGGACTAGCGGGCCCTACAATGAGCAGTTCTTC. Its protein product is CASSARTSGPYNEQFF.

The J gene is TRBJ1-1, the V gene TRBV4-2; unclear D gene. V was clipped by 0 bases and J by 11 bases, with 16 bases between them. This CDR3 comprises 14 residues. The germline gives CDR1 LGHNA, CDR2 YNFKEQ. Here the CDR3 DNA reads TGTGCCAGCAGCCAAGAGGAAAGGCGCTCTTCGGCTTTCTTT. This translates into CASSQEERRSSAFF.

The J gene is TRBJ1-5, the V gene TRBV2; possible D gene TRBD1, 6 bases. V shed 6 bases and J shed 6 bases, with 12 bases lying between them. Germline CDR1 reads SNHLY; CDR2 reads FYNNEI. This CDR3 has 13 residues. CDR3 residues: CASRGGEVQPQHF. The DNA of the CDR3 is TGTGCCAGCAGAGGGGGGGAGGTTCAGCCCCAGCATTTT.